This is a list of T cell receptor beta chains from one sample in a study of identical twins. In TCRdb, the 5' RACE reads were re-called with MiXCR into one record per CDR3 protein. Of roughly 750,000 distinct CDR3 sequences listed, around 20% are singletons. The sample was also reused in another study, on T cells expressing NK-cell markers.

The sequenced material came from PBMCs. Receptors originate from a woman younger than 35 in good health. The CDR3 runs from the conserved cysteine through the conserved F or W. A D gene is named only where the DNA matches it firmly. Clone size appears in some rows only: once, few, many, or a class for an expanded clone.

size,V,D,J,DNA,CDR3
NA,TRBV12-3/TRBV12-4,TRBD2,TRBJ2-1,TGTGCCAGCAGTAATGCGGGAGCCCTCTACAATGAGCAGTTCTTC,CASSNAGALYNEQFF
many,TRBV7-9,NA,TRBJ1-4,TGTGCCAGCAGCACCTACAGGGTTTCTAATGAAAAACTGTTTTTT,CASSTYRVSNEKLFF
NA,TRBV19,TRBD2,TRBJ2-3,TGTGCCAGTAGAGGCGGGGGGGTTTCTACAGATACGCAGTATTTT,CASRGGGVSTDTQYF
many,TRBV20-1,NA,TRBJ2-7,TGCAGTGCTAGATCCGTCGCGACCTACGAGCAGTACTTC,CSARSVATYEQYF
many,TRBV29-1,NA,TRBJ2-3,TGCAGCGTTGAGCTCCGGGAGCAGGCGCAGTATTTT,CSVELREQAQYF
few,TRBV15,TRBD2,TRBJ2-1,TGTGCCACCAGCAGAGAGGGTTTAGCGGGGCGAAGGGAGCAGTTCTTC,CATSREGLAGRREQFF
NA,TRBV20-1,TRBD2,TRBJ2-5,TGCAGTGCTAAAGGAAGCGGGAGAAGCGTCCAAGAGACCCAGTACTTC,CSAKGSGRSVQETQYF
few,TRBV20-1,TRBD2,TRBJ2-1,TGCAGTGAGACTAGCGGGACCTACAATGAGCAGTTCTTC,CSETSGTYNEQFF
few,TRBV20-1,NA,TRBJ2-4,TGCAGTGCTAGAGCGGAGCCCTTCGGGAACATTCAGTACTTC,CSARAEPFGNIQYF
few,TRBV5-6,NA,TRBJ2-6,TGTGCCAGCAGCTTGGACGGGTTCTCTGGGGCCAACGTCCTGACTTTC,CASSLDGFSGANVLTF
NA,TRBV2,NA,TRBJ1-4,TGTGCCAGCACGCAGGCGTCGGGTGAAAAACTGTTTTTT,CASTQASGEKLFF
NA,TRBV12-3/TRBV12-4,NA,TRBJ2-2,TGTGCCAGCAGTCCCGACCCTAGCCCCGGGGAGCTGTTTTTT,CASSPDPSPGELFF
few,TRBV6-6,NA,TRBJ1-1,TGTGCCAGCAGTTACAAGGCAGACACTGAAGCTTTCTTT,CASSYKADTEAFF
many,TRBV2,NA,TRBJ1-2,TGTGCCAGCAGTGAGGGCTACACCTTC,CASSEGYTF
NA,TRBV12-3/TRBV12-4,NA,TRBJ2-7,TGTGCCAGCAGTTTGTGGGACACCTACGAGCAGTACTTC,CASSLWDTYEQYF
many,TRBV10-3,NA,TRBJ2-7,TGTGCCATCAGTGAGTCGGGCGGGCAGGAGCAGTACTTC,CAISESGGQEQYF
few,TRBV5-5,NA,TRBJ1-2,TGTGCCAGCAGCTTGGCTGTCAGGGGAGACTATGGCTACACCTTC,CASSLAVRGDYGYTF
few,TRBV20-1,TRBD1,TRBJ1-5,TGCAGTGCTAGGGACAGGGACCTTTTGGGGCAGCCCCAGCATTTT,CSARDRDLLGQPQHF
once,TRBV5-1,TRBD2,TRBJ2-3,TGCGCCAGCAGCTTGTATCTCCTAGCGGGAGCGGCACGCACAGATACGCAGTATTTT,CASSLYLLAGAARTDTQYF
NA,TRBV20-1,NA,TRBJ2-7,TGCAGTGCTAGTCGAGACAGACCAATTAGCTCCTACGAGCAGTACTTC,CSASRDRPISSYEQYF
NA,TRBV6-4,TRBD1,TRBJ1-1,TGTGCCAGCAGTGACTGGGACAGGGGCCCCCGTATCTTT,CASSDWDRGPRIF
few,TRBV4-3,TRBD1,TRBJ2-7,TGCGCCAGCAGCCTTCAACAGGGGGCATCCTACGAGCAGTACTTC,CASSLQQGASYEQYF
many,TRBV7-2,TRBD2,TRBJ2-5,TGTGCCAGCAGCTTAGTTGGGACTAGCGGAAAAGAGACCCAGTACTTC,CASSLVGTSGKETQYF
few,TRBV7-8,NA,TRBJ2-7,TGTGCCAGCAGAGAGGGGGGATACAACGCGCAAGTCGAGCAGTACTTC,CASREGGYNAQVEQYF
few,TRBV7-8,TRBD2,TRBJ2-1,TGTGCCAGCACCGGACTAGATAGAAATGAGCAGTTCTTC,CASTGLDRNEQFF
NA,TRBV15,TRBD1,TRBJ1-5,TGTGCCACCAGCAGAGGGGCAGGGGGAGGAGGCAATCAGCCCCAGCATTTT,CATSRGAGGGGNQPQHF
NA,TRBV12-5,TRBD1,TRBJ1-1,TGTGCTAGTGGTCCCACGGGACAGGCGAACACTGAAGCTTTCTTT,CASGPTGQANTEAFF
NA,TRBV9,NA,TRBJ1-3,TGTGCCAGCAGCGACCGAAACACCATATATTTT,CASSDRNTIYF
NA,TRBV5-1,NA,TRBJ2-3,TGCGCCAGCAGCTTGGTTCCAGGGCCTAGCACAGATACGCAGTATTTT,CASSLVPGPSTDTQYF